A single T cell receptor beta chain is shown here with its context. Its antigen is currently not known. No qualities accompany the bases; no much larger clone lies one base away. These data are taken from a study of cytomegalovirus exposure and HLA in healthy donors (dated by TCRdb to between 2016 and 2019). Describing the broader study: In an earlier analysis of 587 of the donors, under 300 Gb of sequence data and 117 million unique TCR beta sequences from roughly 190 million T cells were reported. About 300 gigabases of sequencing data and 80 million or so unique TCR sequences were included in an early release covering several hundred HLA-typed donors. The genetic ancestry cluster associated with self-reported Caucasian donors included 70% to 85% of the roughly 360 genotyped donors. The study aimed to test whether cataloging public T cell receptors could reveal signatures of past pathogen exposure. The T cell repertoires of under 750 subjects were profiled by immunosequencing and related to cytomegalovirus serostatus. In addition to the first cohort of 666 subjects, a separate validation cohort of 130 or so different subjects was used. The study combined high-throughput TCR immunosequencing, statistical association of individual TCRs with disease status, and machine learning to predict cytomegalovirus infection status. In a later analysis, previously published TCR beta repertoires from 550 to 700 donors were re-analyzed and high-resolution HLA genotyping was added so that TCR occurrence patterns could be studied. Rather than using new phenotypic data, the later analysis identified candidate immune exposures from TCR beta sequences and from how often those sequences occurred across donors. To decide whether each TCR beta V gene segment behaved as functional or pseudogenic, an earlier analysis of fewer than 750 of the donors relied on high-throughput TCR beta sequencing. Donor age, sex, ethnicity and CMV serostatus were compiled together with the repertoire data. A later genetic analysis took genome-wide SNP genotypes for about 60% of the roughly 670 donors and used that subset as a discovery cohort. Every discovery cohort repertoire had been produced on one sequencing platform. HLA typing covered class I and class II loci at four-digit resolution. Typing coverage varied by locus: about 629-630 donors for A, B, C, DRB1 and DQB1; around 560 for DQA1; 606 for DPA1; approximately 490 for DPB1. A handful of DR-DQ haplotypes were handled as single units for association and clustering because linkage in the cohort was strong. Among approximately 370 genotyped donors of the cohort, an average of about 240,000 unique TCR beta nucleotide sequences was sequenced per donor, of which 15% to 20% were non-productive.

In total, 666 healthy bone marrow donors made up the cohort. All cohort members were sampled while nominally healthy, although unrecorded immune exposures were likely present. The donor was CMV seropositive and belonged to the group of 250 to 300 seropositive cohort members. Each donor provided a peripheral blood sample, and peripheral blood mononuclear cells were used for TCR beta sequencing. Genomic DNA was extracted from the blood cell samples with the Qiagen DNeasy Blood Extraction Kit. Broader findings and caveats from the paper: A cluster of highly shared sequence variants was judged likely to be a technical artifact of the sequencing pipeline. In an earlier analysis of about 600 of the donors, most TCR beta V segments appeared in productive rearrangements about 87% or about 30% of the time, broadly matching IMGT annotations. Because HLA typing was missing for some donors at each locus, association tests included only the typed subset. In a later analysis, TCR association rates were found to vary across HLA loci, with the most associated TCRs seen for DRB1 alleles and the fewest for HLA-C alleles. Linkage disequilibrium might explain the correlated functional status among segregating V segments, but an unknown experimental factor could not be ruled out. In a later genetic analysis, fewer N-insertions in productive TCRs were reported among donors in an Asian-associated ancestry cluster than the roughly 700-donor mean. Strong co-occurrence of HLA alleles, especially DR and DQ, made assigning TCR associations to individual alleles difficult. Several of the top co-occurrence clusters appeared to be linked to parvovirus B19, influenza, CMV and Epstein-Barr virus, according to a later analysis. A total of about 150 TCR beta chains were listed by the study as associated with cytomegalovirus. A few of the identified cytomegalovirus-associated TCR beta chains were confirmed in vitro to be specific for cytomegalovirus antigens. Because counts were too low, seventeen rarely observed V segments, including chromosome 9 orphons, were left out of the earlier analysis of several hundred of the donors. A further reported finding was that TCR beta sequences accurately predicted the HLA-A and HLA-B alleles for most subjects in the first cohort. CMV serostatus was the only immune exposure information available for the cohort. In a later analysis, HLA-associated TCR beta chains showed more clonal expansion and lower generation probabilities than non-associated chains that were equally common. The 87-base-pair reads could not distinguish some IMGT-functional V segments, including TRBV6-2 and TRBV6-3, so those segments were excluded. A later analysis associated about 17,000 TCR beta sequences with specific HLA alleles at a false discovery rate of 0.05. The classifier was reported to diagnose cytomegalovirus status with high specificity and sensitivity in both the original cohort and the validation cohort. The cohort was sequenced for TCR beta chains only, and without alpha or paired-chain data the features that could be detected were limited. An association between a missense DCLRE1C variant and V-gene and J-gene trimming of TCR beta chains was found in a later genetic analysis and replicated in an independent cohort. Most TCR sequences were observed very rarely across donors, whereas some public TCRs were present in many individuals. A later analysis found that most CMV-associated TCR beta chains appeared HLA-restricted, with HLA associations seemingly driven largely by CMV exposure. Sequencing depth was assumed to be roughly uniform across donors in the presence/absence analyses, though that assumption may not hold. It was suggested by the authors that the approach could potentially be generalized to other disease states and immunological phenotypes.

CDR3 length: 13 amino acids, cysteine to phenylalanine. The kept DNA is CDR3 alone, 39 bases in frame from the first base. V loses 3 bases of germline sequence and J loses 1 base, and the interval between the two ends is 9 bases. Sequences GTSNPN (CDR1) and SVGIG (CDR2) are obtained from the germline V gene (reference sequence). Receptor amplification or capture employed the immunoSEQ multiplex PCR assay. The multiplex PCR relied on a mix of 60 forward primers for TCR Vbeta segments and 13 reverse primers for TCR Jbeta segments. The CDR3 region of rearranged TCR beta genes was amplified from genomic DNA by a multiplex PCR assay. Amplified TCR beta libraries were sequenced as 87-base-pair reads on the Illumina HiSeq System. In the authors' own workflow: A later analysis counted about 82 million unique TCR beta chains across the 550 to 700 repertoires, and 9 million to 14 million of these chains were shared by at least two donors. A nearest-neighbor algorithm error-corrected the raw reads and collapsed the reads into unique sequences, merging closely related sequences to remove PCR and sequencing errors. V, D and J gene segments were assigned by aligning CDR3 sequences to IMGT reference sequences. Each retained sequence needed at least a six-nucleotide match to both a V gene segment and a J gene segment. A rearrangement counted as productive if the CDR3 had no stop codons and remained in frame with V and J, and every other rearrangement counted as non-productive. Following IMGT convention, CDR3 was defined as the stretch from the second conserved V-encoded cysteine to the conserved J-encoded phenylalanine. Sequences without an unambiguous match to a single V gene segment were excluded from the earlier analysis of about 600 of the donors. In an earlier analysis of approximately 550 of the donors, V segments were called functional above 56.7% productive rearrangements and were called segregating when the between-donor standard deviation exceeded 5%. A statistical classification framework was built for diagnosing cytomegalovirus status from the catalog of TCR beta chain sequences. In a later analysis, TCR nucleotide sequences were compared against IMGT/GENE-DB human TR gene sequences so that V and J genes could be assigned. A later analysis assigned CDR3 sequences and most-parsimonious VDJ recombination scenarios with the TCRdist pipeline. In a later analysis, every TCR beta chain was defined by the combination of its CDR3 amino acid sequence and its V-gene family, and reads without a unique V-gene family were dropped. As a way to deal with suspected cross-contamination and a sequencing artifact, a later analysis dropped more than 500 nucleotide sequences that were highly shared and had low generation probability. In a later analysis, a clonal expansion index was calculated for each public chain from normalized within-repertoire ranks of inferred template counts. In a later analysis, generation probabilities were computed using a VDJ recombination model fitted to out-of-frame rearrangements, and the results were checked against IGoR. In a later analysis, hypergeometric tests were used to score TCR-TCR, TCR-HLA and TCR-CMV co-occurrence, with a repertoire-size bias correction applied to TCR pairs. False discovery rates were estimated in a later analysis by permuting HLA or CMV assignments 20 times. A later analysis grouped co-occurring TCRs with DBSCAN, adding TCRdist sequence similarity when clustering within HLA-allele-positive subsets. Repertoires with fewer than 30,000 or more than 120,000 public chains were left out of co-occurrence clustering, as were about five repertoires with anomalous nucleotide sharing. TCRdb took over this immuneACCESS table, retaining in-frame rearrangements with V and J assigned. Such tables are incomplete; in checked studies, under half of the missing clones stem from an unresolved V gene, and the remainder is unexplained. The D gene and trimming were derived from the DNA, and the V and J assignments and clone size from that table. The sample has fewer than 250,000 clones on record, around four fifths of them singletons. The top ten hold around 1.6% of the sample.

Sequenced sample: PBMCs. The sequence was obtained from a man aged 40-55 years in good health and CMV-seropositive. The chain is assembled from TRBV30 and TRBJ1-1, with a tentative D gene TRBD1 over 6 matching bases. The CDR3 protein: CAWRYRANTEAFF. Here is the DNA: TGTGCCTGGAGGTACAGGGCGAACACTGAAGCTTTCTTT.